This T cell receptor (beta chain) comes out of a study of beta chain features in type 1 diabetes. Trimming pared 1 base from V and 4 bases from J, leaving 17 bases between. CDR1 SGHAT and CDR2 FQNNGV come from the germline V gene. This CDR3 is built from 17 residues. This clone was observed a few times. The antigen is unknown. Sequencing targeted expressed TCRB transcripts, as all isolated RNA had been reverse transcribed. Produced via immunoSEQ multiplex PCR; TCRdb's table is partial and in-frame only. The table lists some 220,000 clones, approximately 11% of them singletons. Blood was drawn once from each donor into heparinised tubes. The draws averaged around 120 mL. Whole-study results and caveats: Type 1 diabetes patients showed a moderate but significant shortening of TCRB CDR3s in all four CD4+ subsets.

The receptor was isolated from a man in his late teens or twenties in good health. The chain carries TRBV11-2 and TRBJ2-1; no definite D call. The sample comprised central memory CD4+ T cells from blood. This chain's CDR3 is CASSLVTPSDLYNEQFF. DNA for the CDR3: TGTGCCAGCAGCTTAGTAACCCCCAGCGACCTATACAATGAGCAGTTCTTC.